This T cell receptor beta chain was captured by sequencing in a study of cytomegalovirus exposure and HLA in healthy donors. Measured with immunoSEQ multiplex PCR; TCRdb has only the in-frame clones, and not every one. The sample has 200,000 to 300,000 clones, 80% to 95% seen once. Looked up from germline, CDR1 is SGHDN and CDR2 is FVKESK. The CDR3 length is 13 residues. With 3 bases removed from V and 7 bases from J, the gap between germline ends came to 10 bases. This receptor was identified in a woman in her twenties or thirties in good health and CMV-seronegative. This chain uses TRBV14 with TRBJ1-5; no clear D gene. Sample: PBMCs. CDR3 amino acids: CASSQTLTQPQHF. CDR3 DNA: TGTGCCAGCAGCCAGACCCTCACGCAGCCCCAGCATTTT.